This passage covers 9 T cell receptor beta chains from one sample sequenced in a study of T cells after yellow fever vaccination. TCRdb reprocessed the 5' RACE reads with MiXCR, giving one entry per CDR3 protein. The data contain hundreds of thousands of distinct CDR3 sequences, roughly 9.4% of them seen just once; the ten biggest clones take up 18%. This specimen was PBMCs, taken on the day of the first yellow fever vaccination. The receptor source for this set is a young man who received the YFV17D yellow fever vaccine.

This clonotype came up a few times. The V call is TRBV10-3, the J call TRBJ1-2; D is unclear. The germline gives CDR1 ENHRY, CDR2 SYGVKD. V lost 7 bases and J lost 2, with 11 bases in between. The CDR3 extends over 13 amino acids. Written as DNA, the CDR3 is TGTGCCATCACTCCGGGCCAGAACTATGGCTACACCTTC. It encodes CAITPGQNYGYTF.

The chain uses TRBV4-1 and TRBJ2-1; D gene ambiguous. Germline lookup yields CDR1 MGHRA and CDR2 YSYEKL. Trimming took 5 bases from V and 0 from J, leaving 14 bases between them. This CDR3 has 16 residues. The CDR3 protein is CASSKSFVSSYNEQFF. The DNA of the CDR3 is TGCGCCAGCAGCAAATCTTTTGTAAGCTCCTACAATGAGCAGTTCTTC.

V is TRBV12-3 or TRBV12-4 and J is TRBJ2-7; 7 bases match TRBD1. The CDR3 contains 12 residues. V trimming: 6 bases; J trimming: 4 bases; junction bases outside the gene matches: 3. The CDR3 DNA sequence: TGTGCCAGCAGGGGGACAGAGTACGAGCAGTACGTC. Encoded protein: CASRGTEYEQYV.

The chain combines TRBV18 with TRBJ1-3; no definite D call. CDR3 length equals 13 residues. V lost 6 bases and J lost 8, with 14 bases in between. CDR1 and CDR2 from the germline V gene are KGHSH and LQKENI. The CDR3 DNA reads as TGTGCCAGCTCTCAGGACCCTGGGGACACCATATATTTT. It codes for CASSQDPGDTIYF.

The sample holds a few counts of this clonotype. The chain combines TRBV24-1 with TRBJ2-2, with 7 bases matching TRBD1. The CDR3 is 14 amino acids. Germline-derived CDR1 and CDR2 are KGHDR and SFDVKD. V trimming: 6 bases; J trimming: 1 base; junction bases outside the gene matches: 1. CDR3 loop: CATSSGGNTGELFF. The CDR3 DNA is TGTGCCACCAGTTCAGGGGGGAACACCGGGGAGCTGTTTTTT.

In its sample, this clonotype was seen a few times. The J gene is TRBJ1-1, the V gene TRBV24-1; D may be TRBD1 (5 bases). The CDR3 covers 15 residues. Trimming stripped 3 bases from V and 3 bases from J, with 13 bases between. From germline, CDR1 is KGHDR and CDR2 SFDVKD. The CDR3 loop is CATSDARAGDTEAFF. DNA of the CDR3: TGTGCCACCAGTGATGCCAGGGCCGGGGACACTGAAGCTTTCTTT.

This rearrangement joins TRBV6-2 or TRBV6-3 to TRBJ1-1; D might be TRBD1 (5 bases). The CDR3 is 12 residues long. The V end lost 2 bases, the J end lost 6 bases, and 7 bases lay between the germline ends. Germline V gene sequence: CDR1 MNHEY, CDR2 SVGEGT. In DNA form, the CDR3 reads TGTGCCAGCAGTTACCGAGGGGCTGAAGCTTTCTTT. Encoded protein: CASSYRGAEAFF.

The J gene is TRBJ2-3, the V gene TRBV5-1; 8 bases align to TRBD1. This CDR3 is 13 amino acids long. Germline CDR1 is SGHRS and CDR2 is YFSETQ. V lost 3 bases to trimming and J lost 7 bases; unmatched junction nucleotides: 4. In DNA form, the CDR3 reads TGCGCCAGCAGCTCGACAGGGGAGAATACGCAGTATTTT. Translation: CASSSTGENTQYF. The full variable domain, with the rest looked up from reference TRBV5-1 and TRBJ2-3, is KAGVTQTPRYLIKTRGQQVTLSCSPISGHRSVSWYQQTPGQGLQFLFEYFSETQRNKGNFPGRFSGRQFSNSRSEMNVSTLELGDSALYLCASSSTGENTQYFGPGTRLTVL.

DNA of the CDR3: TGTGCCAGCAGCTCCAAAGGGACACGGGGACTGAGCGATGGCTACACCTTC. This translates into CASSSKGTRGLSDGYTF. This chain links TRBV9 with TRBJ1-2; D may be TRBD1 (6 bases). The CDR3 runs 17 residues. Germline-derived CDR1 and CDR2 are SGDLS and YYNGEE. V was cut by 4 bases and J by 6 bases, with 25 bases left in between.